This T cell receptor beta chain derives from a study of shared clonotypes between healthy human individuals. Notes on the study in general: In this cohort, only blood was sampled, and tissue repertoires likely differ.

TCRdb's table, derived via immunoSEQ multiplex PCR, lists solely in-frame clones and lacks some. Seen here are 550,000 to 750,000 clones, about 92% observed once, and the top ten hold 24%. Details on this clone: The antigen remains unidentified.

With 0 bases removed from V and 0 bases from J, the gap between germline ends came to 4 bases. In germline, CDR1 is SGHDT, CDR2 YYEEEE. CDR3 length: 13 residues. Naive CD8 cells were CD45RO-negative, positively selected for CCR7, excluding terminally differentiated effector memory CD45RA+ cells. The sequence was collected from a man aged 25 to 40 in good health. The chain combines TRBV5-6 with TRBJ2-7, with unresolved D. Sequenced input: naive CD8+ T cells sorted from blood. The CDR3 loop is CASSLGFSYEQYF. DNA for the CDR3: TGTGCCAGCAGCTTGGGCTTCTCCTACGAGCAGTACTTC.